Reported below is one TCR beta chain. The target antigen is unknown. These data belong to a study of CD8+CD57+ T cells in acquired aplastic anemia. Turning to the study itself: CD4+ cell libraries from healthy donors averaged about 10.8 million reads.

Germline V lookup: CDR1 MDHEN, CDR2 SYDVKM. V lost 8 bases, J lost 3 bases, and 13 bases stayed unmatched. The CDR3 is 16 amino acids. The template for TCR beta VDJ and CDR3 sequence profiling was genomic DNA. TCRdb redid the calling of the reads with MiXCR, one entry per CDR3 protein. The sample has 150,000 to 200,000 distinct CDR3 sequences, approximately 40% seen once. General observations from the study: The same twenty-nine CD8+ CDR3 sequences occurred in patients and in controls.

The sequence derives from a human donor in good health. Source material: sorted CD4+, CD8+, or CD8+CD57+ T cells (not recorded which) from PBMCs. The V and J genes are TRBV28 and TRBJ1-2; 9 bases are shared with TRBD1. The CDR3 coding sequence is TGTGCCAGCGGCCGGGACAGGGCCGCCCTTCACTATGGCTACACCTTC. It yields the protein CASGRDRAALHYGYTF.